A selection of T cell receptor beta chains follows, all from one sample in a study of vaccination effects on CD4 cells after COVID-19. Using immunoSEQ multiplex PCR, the repertoire was profiled, and TCRdb retains in-frame clones only, with some absent. The repertoire includes roughly 56,000 clones, around 80% of them detected once, and 2.5% to 3.5% sits in the top ten. Their specific antigens are unknown. Sample: CD4+ T cells from PBMCs cultured without peptide, taken before COVID-19 vaccination. All receptors come from a human donor who received a COVID-19 vaccine. The CDR3 runs from the conserved cysteine through the conserved F or W. The D gene is left open where the match is weak. Size is omitted from some rows. Given values are once, few, many or a class for expanded clones.

j_call: TRBJ1-2; v_call: TRBV6-6; d_call: NA; clone_size: once; cdr3_nt: TGTGCCAGCAGTTACGGCGGGACACCCTGGGGCTACACCTTC; cdr3_aa: CASSYGGTPWGYTF
j_call: TRBJ2-2; v_call: TRBV19; d_call: TRBD1; clone_size: NA; cdr3_nt: TGTGCCAGTAGTTTCGGGACAGGAAACACCGGGGAGCTGTTTTTT; cdr3_aa: CASSFGTGNTGELFF
j_call: TRBJ1-5; v_call: TRBV6-5; d_call: NA; clone_size: NA; cdr3_nt: TGTGCCAGCAGTGACTCTGACAGTTATCAGCCCCAGCATTTT; cdr3_aa: CASSDSDSYQPQHF
j_call: TRBJ2-5; v_call: TRBV11-2; d_call: NA; clone_size: NA; cdr3_nt: TGTGCCAGCAGCACCCGGACATCTCAAGAGACCCAGTACTTC; cdr3_aa: CASSTRTSQETQYF
j_call: TRBJ1-6; v_call: TRBV5-1; d_call: NA; clone_size: NA; cdr3_nt: TGCGCCAGCAGCTTGAGTGGTAGCACCTATAATTCACCCCTCCACTTT; cdr3_aa: CASSLSGSTYNSPLHF
j_call: TRBJ2-5; v_call: TRBV20-1; d_call: NA; clone_size: NA; cdr3_nt: TGCAGTGCTAGAGATGGGGAGACCCAGTACTTC; cdr3_aa: CSARDGETQYF
j_call: TRBJ1-1; v_call: TRBV6-1; d_call: NA; clone_size: NA; cdr3_nt: TGTGCCAGCAGTGAAGCGTGGTCTGAAGCTTTCTTT; cdr3_aa: CASSEAWSEAFF
j_call: TRBJ1-1; v_call: TRBV29-1; d_call: NA; clone_size: NA; cdr3_nt: TGCAGCGCAACAGGAGCTTACACTGAAGCTTTCTTT; cdr3_aa: CSATGAYTEAFF
j_call: TRBJ1-5; v_call: TRBV2; d_call: NA; clone_size: few; cdr3_nt: TGTGCCAGCAGTGAAGGTCAGGGTCAGCCCCAGCATTTT; cdr3_aa: CASSEGQGQPQHF
j_call: TRBJ1-5; v_call: TRBV5-1; d_call: NA; clone_size: NA; cdr3_nt: TGCGCCAGCAGCTTGGAGGTTGGGCAGCCCCAGCATTTT; cdr3_aa: CASSLEVGQPQHF
j_call: TRBJ2-2; v_call: TRBV2; d_call: TRBD2; clone_size: NA; cdr3_nt: TGTGCCAGCGTAGCGGGGGGGTCCGGGGAGCTGTTTTTT; cdr3_aa: CASVAGGSGELFF
j_call: TRBJ1-4; v_call: TRBV2; d_call: NA; clone_size: NA; cdr3_nt: TGTGCTACAAGGAGGTCTTCTAATGAAAAACTGTTTTTT; cdr3_aa: CATRRSSNEKLFF
j_call: TRBJ1-5; v_call: TRBV12-5; d_call: TRBD1; clone_size: NA; cdr3_nt: TGTGCTAGTGGTTGGGACAGGTTCAATCAGCCCCAGCATTTT; cdr3_aa: CASGWDRFNQPQHF
j_call: TRBJ2-1; v_call: TRBV7-3; d_call: TRBD2; clone_size: few; cdr3_nt: TGTGCCAGCAGCTTAACCGGGACTAGAACCTCCAATGAGCAGTTCTTC; cdr3_aa: CASSLTGTRTSNEQFF
j_call: TRBJ1-2; v_call: TRBV6-5; d_call: NA; clone_size: NA; cdr3_nt: TGTGCCAGCACCTGGACAGTGAACTATGGCTACACCTTC; cdr3_aa: CASTWTVNYGYTF
j_call: TRBJ1-2; v_call: TRBV5-1; d_call: NA; clone_size: few; cdr3_nt: TGCGCCAGCAGCTCCGCCGGACAGAACTATGGCTACACCTTC; cdr3_aa: CASSSAGQNYGYTF
j_call: TRBJ2-5; v_call: TRBV7-9; d_call: NA; clone_size: NA; cdr3_nt: TGTGCCAGCAGCGATACAGGGAGGCAAGAGACCCAGTACTTC; cdr3_aa: CASSDTGRQETQYF
j_call: TRBJ1-1; v_call: TRBV4-3; d_call: NA; clone_size: once; cdr3_nt: TGCGCCAGCAGCCAAGGGGGGAAATACAGGAACACTGAAGCTTTCTTT; cdr3_aa: CASSQGGKYRNTEAFF
j_call: TRBJ2-1; v_call: TRBV5-5; d_call: NA; clone_size: once; cdr3_nt: TGTGCCGCTAACAATGAGCAGTTCTTC; cdr3_aa: CAANNEQFF
j_call: TRBJ1-6; v_call: TRBV6-1; d_call: NA; clone_size: NA; cdr3_nt: TGTGCCAGCAGTGAATTTACGGGAGGCAATTCACCCCTCCACTTT; cdr3_aa: CASSEFTGGNSPLHF
j_call: TRBJ1-1; v_call: TRBV7-3; d_call: NA; clone_size: NA; cdr3_nt: TGTGCCAGCAGCCAGGACAGAGCAAACACTGAAGCTTTCTTT; cdr3_aa: CASSQDRANTEAFF
j_call: TRBJ2-3; v_call: TRBV5-4; d_call: TRBD1; clone_size: NA; cdr3_nt: TGTGCCAGCAGGCCAGGACAGGCCACAGATACGCAGTATTTT; cdr3_aa: CASRPGQATDTQYF
j_call: TRBJ2-3; v_call: TRBV24-1; d_call: TRBD1; clone_size: once; cdr3_nt: TGTGCCACCAGTGATATGGGACAGGGGTTTAAAGATACGCAGTATTTT; cdr3_aa: CATSDMGQGFKDTQYF
j_call: TRBJ1-1; v_call: TRBV11-2; d_call: NA; clone_size: NA; cdr3_nt: TGTGCCAGCAGGGGGATTTACACTGAAGCTTTCTTT; cdr3_aa: CASRGIYTEAFF